In this sample, the clone carrying this TCR beta chain turned up once. This sample stems from a study of cytomegalovirus exposure and HLA in healthy donors. Amplification used 60 Vbeta primers and 13 Jbeta primers. Profiled with immunoSEQ multiplex PCR; TCRdb holds only in-frame clones, not every one. This sample has roughly 180,000 clones, with about three quarters found just once. Germline CDR1 MGHDK, CDR2 SYGVNS. CDR3 length: 14 residues. Specimen: PBMCs. The sequence came from a woman in her sixties in good health and CMV-seropositive. The chain combines TRBV25-1 with TRBJ2-5, with 10 positions matching TRBD2. The DNA end favors TRBJ2-7, so the J call may be wrong. The CDR3 nucleotides are TGTGCCAGCAGTGCGACTAGCGGGCCCTACGAGCAGTACTTC. Protein sequence: CASSATSGPYEQYF.